This record looks at one T cell receptor (beta chain) sequence and its context. Its specificity is unknown. Healthy donors served as the controls. They were matched for age and sex. TEMRA cells were FACS-enriched, with CD8+ and CD4+ T cells isolated negatively. This record comes from a study of CD8 T cells in Susac syndrome. RNA in amounts of about 0.5 to 1 ug was reverse transcribed with random hexamers. Amplification of TCR beta CDR3 by immunoSEQ multiplex PCR spanned 54 Vbeta and 13 Jbeta. TCRdb itself ran the immunoSEQ multiplex PCR reads through MiXCR, one entry per CDR3 protein. The table lists about 89,000 distinct CDR3 sequences, approximately 95% of them singletons, with less than 0.35% in the top ten. General study points: The relatively small number of individuals in the TCR sequencing and HLA analysis was acknowledged by the study.

The source of this sequence is a human donor in good health. The sample taken for sequencing was CD8+ T cells from PBMCs.

CDR3 protein: CSAREGVSAWEKLFF. CDR3 DNA: TGCAGTGCTAGAGAAGGAGTTTCGGCTTGGGAAAAACTGTTTTTT. The V and J genes are TRBV20-1 and TRBJ1-4; no definite D call. Germline V CDR1 and CDR2: DFQATT, SNEGSKA (reference sequence). CDR3 length: 15 residues. The germline V and J ends were trimmed by 0 bases and 8 bases, with 16 bases remaining between them.